This passage covers 32 T cell receptor beta chains from one sample sequenced in a study of shared clonotypes between healthy human individuals. Using immunoSEQ multiplex PCR, the repertoire was profiled, and TCRdb retains in-frame clones only, with some absent. The sample lists about 680,000 clones, 92% occurring once. Positively selected for CCR7, the CD45RO-negative cells used as naive CD8 cells excluded terminally differentiated effector memory CD45RA+ cells. Sequenced sample: naive CD8+ T cells sorted from blood. The receptors here all came from a man aged 25-45 years in good health.

The chain couples TRBV25-1 to TRBJ2-5; TRBD2 is a possible D gene (5 bases). V gave up 0 bases and J gave up 4 bases, with 9 bases separating them. This CDR3 has 14 residues. Germline CDR1 reads MGHDK; CDR2 reads SYGVNS. The CDR3 region has the DNA TGTGCCAGCAGTGAATATGAAGGGAGAGAGACCCAGTACTTC. Amino acids: CASSEYEGRETQYF.

J is TRBJ2-1 and V is TRBV29-1; D uncertain. Germline values: CDR1 SQVTM, CDR2 ANQGSEA. With 3 bases removed from V and 6 bases from J, the gap between germline ends came to 9 bases. CDR3 length equals 12 residues. This chain's CDR3 is CSVDPGPNEQFF. The CDR3 nucleotides are TGCAGCGTTGATCCCGGGCCCAATGAGCAGTTCTTC.

V and J are TRBV2 and TRBJ1-1; 7 bases are a match to TRBD1. This CDR3 comprises 16 residues. The V segment lost 1 base and the J segment 5 bases; nucleotides outside the gene matches: 10. Looked up from germline, CDR1 is SNHLY and CDR2 is FYNNEI. CDR3 DNA: TGTGCCAGCAGTGAAGGGACAGGCCAAACCGGGACTGAAGCTTTCTTT. Protein sequence: CASSEGTGQTGTEAFF.

The V call is TRBV7-9, the J call TRBJ1-1, with unresolved D. V was pared by 5 bases and J by 0 bases, with 16 bases between. CDR3 length: 16 residues. In germline, CDR1 is SEHNR, CDR2 FQNEAQ (reference sequence). The CDR3 bases are TGTGCCAGCAGCGCTCCGGTTGGCAGCCTGAACACTGAAGCTTTCTTT. Its protein product is CASSAPVGSLNTEAFF.

The V and J genes are TRBV19 and TRBJ2-3; TRBD2 is a possible D gene (6 bases). This CDR3 region has 13 residues. Trimming left V 4 bases short and J 6 bases short, with 11 bases between. Germline CDR1 is LNHDA and CDR2 is SQIVND (reference sequence). The CDR3 region has the DNA TGTGCCAGTAGTACTATCGGAGGGGATACGCAGTATTTT. It yields the protein CASSTIGGDTQYF.

This chain uses TRBV28 with TRBJ2-1; a weak D match, TRBD2 (5 bases). Germline V gene sequence: CDR1 MDHEN, CDR2 SYDVKM. The CDR3 has 12 residues. Trimming stripped 5 bases from V and 9 bases from J, with 11 bases between. CDR3 coding DNA: TGTGCCAGCAGTCGGACTCCCGGTGAGCAGTTCTTC. Amino acid sequence: CASSRTPGEQFF.

J is TRBJ2-1 and V is TRBV5-1; D is uncertain. Germline lookup yields CDR1 SGHRS and CDR2 YFSETQ. This CDR3 has 16 amino acids. The V end lost 2 bases, the J end lost 5 bases, and 17 bases lay between the germline ends. CDR3 nucleotides: TGCGCCAGCAGCTTAGACGACATGGGCGGAAACAATGAGCAGTTCTTC. Translating gives CASSLDDMGGNNEQFF.

This chain connects TRBV29-1 to TRBJ2-7; 13 bases fit TRBD2. Germline V gene lookup returns CDR1 SQVTM and CDR2 ANQGSEA. V shed 4 bases, J shed 0 bases, and the junction held 6 bases outside the gene matches. The CDR3 covers 16 residues. The CDR3 here is CSVGATSGRASYEQYF. The CDR3 DNA follows: TGCAGCGTTGGAGCCACTAGCGGGAGGGCCTCCTACGAGCAGTACTTC.

V and J are TRBV7-9 and TRBJ2-1; TRBD2 matches at 9 bases. The germline V gene encodes CDR1 SEHNR and CDR2 FQNEAQ (reference sequence). The trim removed 5 bases at V and 2 bases at J, leaving 4 bases unmatched. The CDR3 runs to 15 residues. The CDR3 reads CASSQREAPYNEQFF. The CDR3 nucleotides are TGTGCCAGCAGCCAGCGGGAGGCCCCCTACAATGAGCAGTTCTTC.

The chain employs TRBV7-9 and TRBJ2-1; TRBD1 matches at 9 bases. Germline V gene sequence: CDR1 SEHNR, CDR2 FQNEAQ (reference sequence). The CDR3 consists of 15 residues. Trimming removed 9 bases from V and 3 bases from J; junction bases left unmatched: 9. The CDR3 DNA reads TGTGCCAGTCAGCTGGAGACAGGGGGCTACAATGAGCAGTTCTTC. Its translation: CASQLETGGYNEQFF.

This chain uses TRBV11-2 with TRBJ2-7, with 8 bases that match TRBD1. This CDR3 has 16 amino acids. V was clipped by 0 bases and J by 4 bases; unmatched bases: 8. Germline V gene lookup returns CDR1 SGHAT and CDR2 FQNNGV. As DNA, the CDR3 is TGTGCCAGCAGCTTAGATCTCGGGACAGGAAAATACGAGCAGTACTTC. It translates to CASSLDLGTGKYEQYF.

V and J are TRBV16 and TRBJ2-7, with 10 bases lining up with TRBD1. This CDR3 region has 16 residues. V gave up 4 bases and J gave up 6 bases; unmatched junction bases: 12. Germline lookup yields CDR1 KGHSY and CDR2 FQNENV. The CDR3 sequence is CASSRAGTGASGEQYF. DNA for the CDR3: TGTGCCAGCAGCCGAGCCGGGACAGGGGCAAGCGGCGAGCAGTACTTC.

The V call is TRBV2, the J call TRBJ1-1; 7 nucleotides line up with TRBD1. CDR3 length: 14 amino acids. The germline gives CDR1 SNHLY, CDR2 FYNNEI. V shed 4 bases, J shed 0 bases, and the junction held 2 bases outside the gene matches. This chain's CDR3 is CASSGDSLNTEAFF. For the CDR3, the DNA is TGTGCCAGCAGTGGGGACAGCTTGAACACTGAAGCTTTCTTT.

The chain has TRBV28 and TRBJ2-7, with a tentative D call TRBD1 (6 bases). Trimming removed 2 bases from V and 6 bases from J, with 11 bases in between. Germline lookup yields CDR1 MDHEN and CDR2 SYDVKM. The CDR3 runs to 13 residues. CDR3 sequence (DNA): TGTGCCAGCAGTTTACCAGGGGTCCTCGAGCAGTACTTC. Translated, it gives CASSLPGVLEQYF.

This chain uses TRBV9 with TRBJ2-7, with 7 bases lining up with TRBD1. V gave up 0 bases and J gave up 3 bases; unmatched junction bases: 3. In germline, CDR1 is SGDLS, CDR2 YYNGEE. The CDR3 runs to 14 residues. CDR3 sequence (DNA): TGTGCCAGCAGCGTAGGAGACAGGGACTACGAGCAGTACTTC. Amino acids: CASSVGDRDYEQYF.

The genes are TRBV2 and TRBJ1-2; D uncertain. V was shortened by 1 base and J by 4 bases, with 16 bases between the two germline ends. CDR1 is SNHLY and CDR2 is FYNNEI in the germline V gene. This CDR3 has 16 amino acids. Here the CDR3 reads CASSEDFSVSSYGYTF. The CDR3 DNA is TGTGCCAGCAGTGAAGATTTTTCGGTATCCAGCTATGGCTACACCTTC.

This clone was found a few times. This rearrangement joins TRBV5-1 to TRBJ2-7; 10 bases map to TRBD2. The junction had 8 bases not matched to a gene; V was cut back by 4 bases and J by 7 bases. Germline V CDR1 and CDR2: SGHRS, YFSETQ. The CDR3 length is 14 residues. This CDR3 is CASSGGLAAREQYF. In DNA form, the CDR3 reads TGCGCCAGCAGCGGAGGACTAGCGGCGAGGGAGCAGTACTTC.

The V call is TRBV4-3, the J call TRBJ1-3; D possibly corresponds to TRBD1 (5 bases). Germline V gives CDR1 LGHNA, CDR2 YSLEER. V dropped 0 bases and J dropped 2 bases, with 11 bases sitting between them. This CDR3 is 16 amino acids long. CDR3 protein: CASSQDYRGAGNTIYF. The CDR3 DNA reads TGCGCCAGCAGCCAAGATTACCGGGGGGCTGGAAACACCATATATTTT.

This clone has just one count. The V gene is TRBV7-9, the J gene TRBJ2-2, with D uncertain. Trimming cost V 5 bases and J 2 bases, with 15 bases left between them. The CDR3 contains 16 residues. The germline CDR1 and CDR2 sequences are SEHNR and FQNEAQ (reference sequence). The CDR3 spells CASSPLDRPNTGELFF. The CDR3 DNA reads TGTGCCAGCAGCCCGTTGGATAGACCTAACACCGGGGAGCTGTTTTTT.

This chain uses TRBV27 with TRBJ2-7, with unresolved D. The CDR3 is 14 amino acids. Germline V CDR1 and CDR2: MNHEY, SMNVEV (reference sequence). V shed 2 bases and J shed 7 bases, with 15 bases lying between them. The CDR3 bases are TGTGCCAGCAGTTTACTAAGTTTATCTGGGGAGCAGTACTTC. Its translation: CASSLLSLSGEQYF.

The V and J genes are TRBV2 and TRBJ2-1; TRBD1 might be the D (5 bases). CDR1 SNHLY and CDR2 FYNNEI come from the germline V gene. V gave up 6 bases and J gave up 4 bases, with 13 bases separating them. The length of the CDR3 is 14 residues. The CDR3 DNA is TGTGCCAGCAGCCAGGGTCGCGGATACAATGAGCAGTTCTTC. Its translation: CASSQGRGYNEQFF.

For the CDR3, the DNA is TGTGCCAGCAGCGGAGCGGGAATGGAGACCCAGTACTTC. Amino acid sequence: CASSGAGMETQYF. This sequence joins TRBV9 and TRBJ2-5, with 7 nucleotides matching TRBD2. Germline CDR1 is SGDLS and CDR2 is YYNGEE. The CDR3 has 13 amino acids. V shed 3 bases, J shed 5 bases, and the junction held 4 bases outside the gene matches.

This rearrangement joins TRBV6-1 to TRBJ2-7; tentatively, D is TRBD1 (7 bases). The CDR3 runs 14 residues. Germline CDR1 MNHNS, CDR2 SASEGT. V lost 2 bases, J lost 5 bases, and 13 bases lay in between. The CDR3 nucleotides read TGTGCCAGCAGTGAACTAGGAGGGGGCCACGAGCAGTACTTC. This sequence encodes CASSELGGGHEQYF.

The rearrangement joins TRBV7-9 to TRBJ2-7; no clear D gene. With 1 base removed from V and 2 bases from J, the gap between germline ends came to 6 bases. Germline V gene data show CDR1 as SEHNR and CDR2 as FQNEAQ (reference sequence). This CDR3 spans 13 amino acids. This chain's CDR3 is CASSLETAYEQYF. In DNA, the CDR3 is TGTGCCAGCAGCTTAGAAACAGCCTACGAGCAGTACTTC.

The chain is built from TRBV11-3 and TRBJ2-1, with 13 positions matching TRBD2. CDR1 is SGHNT, CDR2 YENEEA, per germline. The CDR3 has 17 amino acids. The junction had 8 bases not matched to a gene; V was cut back by 2 bases and J by 7 bases. CDR3 loop: CASSLRGTSGMFNEQFF. In DNA, the CDR3 is TGTGCCAGCAGCTTACGCGGGACTAGCGGGATGTTTAATGAGCAGTTCTTC.

The V and J genes are TRBV5-1 and TRBJ2-7; D may match TRBD1 or TRBD2 (6 bases each). The CDR3 is made up of 15 amino acids. Germline CDR1 is SGHRS and CDR2 is YFSETQ. The V end was cut by 0 bases, the J end by 2 bases, with 12 bases between. In DNA form, the CDR3 reads TGCGCCAGCAGCTTGGCCGGAGGGGGAGCCTACGAGCAGTACTTC. Encoded protein: CASSLAGGGAYEQYF. Combining the CDR3 with reference TRBV5-1 and TRBJ2-7 gives the whole variable domain KAGVTQTPRYLIKTRGQQVTLSCSPISGHRSVSWYQQTPGQGLQFLFEYFSETQRNKGNFPGRFSGRQFSNSRSEMNVSTLELGDSALYLCASSLAGGGAYEQYFGPGTRLTVT.

The V call is TRBV5-4, the J call TRBJ2-7; weak D call: TRBD1 (5 bases). Germline V gene data show CDR1 as SGHNT and CDR2 as YYREEE (reference sequence). V gave up 2 bases and J gave up 7 bases, with 13 bases separating them. The CDR3 is 13 amino acids. This chain's CDR3 is CASSFQGSWEQYF. CDR3 nucleotide sequence: TGTGCCAGCAGCTTTCAGGGATCCTGGGAGCAGTACTTC. The full variable domain, completed using reference TRBV5-4 and TRBJ2-7, is ETGVTQSPTHLIKTRGQQVTLRCSSQSGHNTVSWYQQALGQGPQFIFQYYREEENGRGNFPPRFSGLQFPNYSSELNVNALELDDSALYLCASSFQGSWEQYFGPGTRLTVT.

A few counts support this clone. The chain employs TRBV27 and TRBJ2-7; the D call may be TRBD1 or TRBD2 (6 bases each). V was pared by 5 bases and J by 4 bases, with 12 bases between. The CDR3 is 13 residues long. Germline lookup yields CDR1 MNHEY and CDR2 SMNVEV (reference sequence). DNA of the CDR3: TGTGCCAGCAGTCACGGGGGCGCTTACGAGCAGTACTTC. This sequence encodes CASSHGGAYEQYF.

The chain carries TRBV25-1 and TRBJ1-2, with a weak D call TRBD1 (5 bases). Trimming took 2 bases from V and 4 from J, leaving 11 bases between them. CDR1 and CDR2 from the germline V gene are MGHDK and SYGVNS. There are 14 residues in the CDR3. This chain's CDR3 is CASSEGGGPYGYTF. In DNA form, the CDR3 reads TGTGCCAGCAGTGAAGGGGGTGGGCCCTATGGCTACACCTTC.

This clone was observed once. The chain uses TRBV2 and TRBJ2-7; a weak D match, TRBD1 (5 bases). V dropped 7 bases and J dropped 2 bases, with 18 bases sitting between them. Germline loops: CDR1 SNHLY, CDR2 FYNNEI. The CDR3 is made up of 15 amino acids. DNA of the CDR3: TGTGCCAGCATGGCACTGTGGACAACCCCCTACGAGCAGTACTTC. Translated, it gives CASMALWTTPYEQYF. Full variable domain (remainder filled in from reference TRBV2 and TRBJ2-7): EPEVTQTPSHQVTQMGQEVILRCVPISNHLYFYWYRQILGQKVEFLVSFYNNEISEKSEIFDDQFSVERPDGSNFTLKIRSTKLEDSAMYFCASMALWTTPYEQYFGPGTRLTVT.

The V call is TRBV11-2, the J call TRBJ2-2, with 9 bases aligning to TRBD1. Germline V gene data show CDR1 as SGHAT and CDR2 as FQNNGV. This CDR3 region has 18 residues. J was trimmed by 8 bases and V by 5 bases; bases with no gene match: 18. CDR3 DNA: TGTGCCAGCAGCCTTGACCCGGGACAGGGCGCTCTAGGAGGGGAGCTGTTTTTT. Translating it yields CASSLDPGQGALGGELFF.

The chain recombines TRBV11-2 with TRBJ2-5; D perhaps matches TRBD2 (6 bases). V lost 1 base, J lost 4 bases, and 16 bases lay in between. Germline V CDR1 and CDR2: SGHAT, FQNNGV. This CDR3 is 16 amino acids long. The CDR3 DNA sequence: TGTGCCAGCAGCTTAGTGGGGCAGGGAGGAGGAGAGACCCAGTACTTC. Its translation is CASSLVGQGGGETQYF.